This TCR beta chain was recovered during a study of blood T cells in healthy people across ages (dated by TCRdb to between 2015 and 2016). Some background on the complete study: In model experiments, template switching captured roughly one uniquely barcoded TCR beta cDNA molecule for every two T cells. Two additional independent replicas of 1 million unique cDNA reads from the same blood draw were analyzed for two donors (one aged 18 to 30 and one aged 80 or older). Age-related changes in TCR beta repertoire diversity were measured in the study by deep sequencing normalized with unique cDNA molecular identifiers. To avoid experimental bias, donors of different ages were randomly spread across the sequencing lanes. The donors were split into four age groups: young (average about 15 years), middle-aged (39), aged (over 55) and long-lived (82).

Note on this clonotype: The target of this receptor is not known. No quality values exist for individual bases; no much larger clone is one base distant.

The library was produced with 5' RACE. TCRdb shows the sequencer as Illumina HiSeq 2500. A second PCR of about 6 to 11 cycles was performed with a sample-barcoded 5' primer and a J-beta primer mix. Each TCR beta cDNA molecule received a unique molecular identifier from a template-switch 5' adaptor carrying 12 random nucleotides. Each sample yielded at least 3 million CDR3-containing paired-end reads. The Mint cDNA synthesis kit, primed by a TRBC-specific oligonucleotide, was used to synthesize first-strand cDNA from all RNA. After uracil-DNA glycosylase treatment, a first 18-cycle PCR used universal primers M1SS and BC2_uni_R on all cDNA. Under the source paper's analysis protocol: Normalization of each sample was performed by random selection of 1 million high-quality reads, each carrying a distinct molecular identifier. Instead of being binned into consensus sequences, reads with shared molecular identifiers were discarded. CDR3 identification, clonotype clustering and error correction used MiTCR with a Q25 quality threshold and the strictest error-elimination algorithm. A nonparametric unseen species model with Euler transformation was used to estimate a lower bound on total TCR beta diversity. Through fastp at Q25 and MiXCR, TCRdb rebuilt clones from the public reads, retaining in-frame beta chains. Rows are combined by CDR3 protein, so each entry shows the most common genes and DNA. TCRdb assigned the V and J calls; the authors' analysis was not used. The sample includes around 780,000 distinct CDR3 sequences, with about 56% observed a single time. Around 24% of the sample is taken by the ten largest.

The donors were some 39 Caucasian individuals from Russia, aged roughly 6 to 100 years, who were systemically healthy. Each donor gave ten milliliters of peripheral blood, drawn into EDTA-treated Vacutainer tubes. Ficoll-Paque density-gradient centrifugation was used to isolate PBMCs, with at least 6.5 million per sample. Total RNA was extracted from PBMCs with Trizol reagent, with at least 6 micrograms obtained per sample. Naive CD45RAhigh/CD27high T cell percentages were measured by flow cytometry on a PBMC aliquot from every donor. The CDR3 spans 15 residues, from the cysteine through the phenylalanine. The CDR3 DNA has 45 bases and is translated from base 1. For this chain, trimming is 0 bases at the V end and 6 bases at the J end, and the number of junction bases without a gene match is 4. Per the germline V gene (reference sequence), GTSNPN is the CDR1 and SVGIG is the CDR2. Points the paper makes about the study in general: Bulk unsorted PBMC profiling prevented conclusive comparison of naive and antigen-experienced compartments. There was a strong correlation between observed TCR beta diversity and the percentage of naive T cells measured by flow cytometry. Estimates of total diversity based on one million sequenced T cells were regarded as lower bounds and as underestimates. Because donor CMV infection status was unknown, age-related changes in expanded clonotypes were potentially confounded. Observed TCR beta diversity per million T cells fell roughly linearly with age, and a significant reduction was already apparent by age about 43. Compared with the aged group, more naive CD4+ T cells, fewer expanded clones and increased TCR diversity were shown by the long-lived group, suggesting age selection.

The sequenced sample consisted of blood. This sequence was found in a man in his forties or fifties in good health. The rearranged segments are TRBV30 and TRBJ1-5; 11 bases in the middle match TRBD1. In nucleotide form, the sequence is TGTGCCTGGAGTGTGGGACAGGGGGTAAGTCAGCCCCAGCATTTT. This translates into CAWSVGQGVSQPQHF.